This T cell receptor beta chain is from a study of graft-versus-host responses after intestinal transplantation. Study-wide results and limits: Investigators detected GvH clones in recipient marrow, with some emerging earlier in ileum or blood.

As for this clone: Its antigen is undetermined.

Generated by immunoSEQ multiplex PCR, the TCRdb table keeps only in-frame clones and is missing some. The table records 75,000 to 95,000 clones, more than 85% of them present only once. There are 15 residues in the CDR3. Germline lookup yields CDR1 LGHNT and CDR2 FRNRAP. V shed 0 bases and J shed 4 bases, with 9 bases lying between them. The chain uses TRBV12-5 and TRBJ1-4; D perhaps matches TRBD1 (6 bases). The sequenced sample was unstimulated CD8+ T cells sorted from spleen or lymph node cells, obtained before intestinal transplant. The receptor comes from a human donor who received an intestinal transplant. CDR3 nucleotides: TGTGCTAGTGGTTTGGTACAGGGCCTTAATGAAAAACTGTTTTTT. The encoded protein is CASGLVQGLNEKLFF.